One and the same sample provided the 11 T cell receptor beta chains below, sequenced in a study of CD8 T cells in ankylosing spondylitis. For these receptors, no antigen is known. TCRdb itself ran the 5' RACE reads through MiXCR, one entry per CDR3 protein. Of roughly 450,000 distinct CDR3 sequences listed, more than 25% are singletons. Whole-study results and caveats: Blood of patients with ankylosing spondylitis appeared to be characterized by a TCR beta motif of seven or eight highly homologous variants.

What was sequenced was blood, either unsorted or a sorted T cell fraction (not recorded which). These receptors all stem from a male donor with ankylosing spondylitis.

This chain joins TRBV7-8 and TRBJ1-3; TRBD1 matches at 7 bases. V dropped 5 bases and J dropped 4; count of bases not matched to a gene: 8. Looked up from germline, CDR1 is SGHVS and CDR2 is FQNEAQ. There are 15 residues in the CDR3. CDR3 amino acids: CASSKTGAGGNTIYF. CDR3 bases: TGTGCCAGCAGCAAAACAGGGGCTGGGGGAAACACCATATATTTT. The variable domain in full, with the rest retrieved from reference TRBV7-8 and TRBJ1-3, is GAGVSQSPRYKVAKRGQDVALRCDPISGHVSLFWYQQALGQGPEFLTYFQNEAQLDKSGLPSDRFFAERPEGSVSTLKIQRTQQEDSAVYLCASSKTGAGGNTIYFGEGSWLTVV.

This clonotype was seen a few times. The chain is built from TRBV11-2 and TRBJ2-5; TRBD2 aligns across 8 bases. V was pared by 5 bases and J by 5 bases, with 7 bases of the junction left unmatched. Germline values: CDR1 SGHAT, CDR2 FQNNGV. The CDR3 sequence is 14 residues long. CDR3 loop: CASSLGRAVETQYF. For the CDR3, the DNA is TGTGCCAGCAGCCTCGGGAGGGCCGTGGAGACCCAGTACTTC.

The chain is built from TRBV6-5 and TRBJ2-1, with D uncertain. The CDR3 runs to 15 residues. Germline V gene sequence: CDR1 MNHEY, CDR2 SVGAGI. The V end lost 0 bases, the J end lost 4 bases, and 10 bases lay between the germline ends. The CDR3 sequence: CASSYSAPNYNEQFF. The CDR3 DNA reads TGTGCCAGCAGTTACTCGGCCCCCAATTACAATGAGCAGTTCTTC.

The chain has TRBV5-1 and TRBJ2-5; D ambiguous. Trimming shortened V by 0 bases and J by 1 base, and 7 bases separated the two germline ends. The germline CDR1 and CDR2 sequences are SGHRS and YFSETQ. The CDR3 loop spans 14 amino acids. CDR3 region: CASSLEPPQETQYF. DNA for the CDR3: TGCGCCAGCAGCTTGGAACCACCCCAAGAGACCCAGTACTTC.

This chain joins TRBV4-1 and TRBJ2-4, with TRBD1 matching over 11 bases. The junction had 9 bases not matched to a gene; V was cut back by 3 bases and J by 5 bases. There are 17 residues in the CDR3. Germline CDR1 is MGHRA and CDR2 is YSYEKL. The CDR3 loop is CASSHDRRTGGENIQYF. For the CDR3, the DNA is TGCGCCAGCAGCCATGATCGCCGGACAGGGGGCGAAAACATTCAGTACTTC.

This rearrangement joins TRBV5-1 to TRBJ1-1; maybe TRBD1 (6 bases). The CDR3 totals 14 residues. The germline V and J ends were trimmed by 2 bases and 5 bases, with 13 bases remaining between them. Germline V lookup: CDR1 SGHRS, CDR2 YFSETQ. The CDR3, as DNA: TGCGCCAGCAGCTTCTCACAGGGAAGTACTGAAGCTTTCTTT. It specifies CASSFSQGSTEAFF.

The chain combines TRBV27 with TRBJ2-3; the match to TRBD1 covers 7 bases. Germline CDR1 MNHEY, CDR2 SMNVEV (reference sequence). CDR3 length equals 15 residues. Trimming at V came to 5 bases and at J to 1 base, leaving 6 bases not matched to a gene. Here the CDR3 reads CASSARTGGTDTQYF. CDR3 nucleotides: TGTGCCAGCAGTGCCCGGACAGGAGGCACAGATACGCAGTATTTT.

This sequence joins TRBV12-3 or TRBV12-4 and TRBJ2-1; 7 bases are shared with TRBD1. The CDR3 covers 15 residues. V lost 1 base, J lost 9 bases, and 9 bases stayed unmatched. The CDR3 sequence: CASSLGQGIIAEQFF. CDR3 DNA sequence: TGTGCCAGCAGTTTAGGACAGGGTATAATCGCTGAGCAGTTCTTC.

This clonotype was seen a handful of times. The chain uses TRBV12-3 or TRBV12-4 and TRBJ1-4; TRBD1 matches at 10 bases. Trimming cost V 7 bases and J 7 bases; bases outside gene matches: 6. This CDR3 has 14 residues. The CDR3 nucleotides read TGTGCCAGCACTCGCGACAGGGGGCTTGAAAAACTGTTTTTT. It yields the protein CASTRDRGLEKLFF.

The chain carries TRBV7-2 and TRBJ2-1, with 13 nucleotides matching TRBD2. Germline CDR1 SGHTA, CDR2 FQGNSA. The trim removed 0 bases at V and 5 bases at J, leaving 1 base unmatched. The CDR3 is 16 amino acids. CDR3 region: CASSLAGLAGNNEQFF. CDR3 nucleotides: TGTGCCAGCAGCTTAGCGGGACTAGCGGGGAACAATGAGCAGTTCTTC. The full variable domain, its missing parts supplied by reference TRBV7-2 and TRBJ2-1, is GAGVSQSPSNKVTEKGKDVELRCDPISGHTALYWYRQSLGQGLEFLIYFQGNSAPDKSGLPSDRFSAERTGGSVSTLTIQRTQQEDSAVYLCASSLAGLAGNNEQFFGPGTRLTVL.

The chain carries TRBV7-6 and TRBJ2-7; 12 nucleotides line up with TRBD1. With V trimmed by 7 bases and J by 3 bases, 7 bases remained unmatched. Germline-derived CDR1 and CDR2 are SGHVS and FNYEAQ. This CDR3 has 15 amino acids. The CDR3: CASKTGTGGYYEQYF. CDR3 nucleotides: TGTGCCAGCAAGACCGGGACAGGGGGCTACTACGAGCAGTACTTC.